This T cell receptor beta chain came from a study of vaccination and CD4 T cells after COVID-19 (dated by TCRdb to between 2020 and 2023). A note on the overall study: Convalescent patients had a positive SARS-CoV-2 result on nasal swab PCR, and of these patients, under ten had mild disease and one had severe disease. In the convalescent cohort there were six males and four females, among whom were two Hispanic individuals, seven Caucasians, two Asians and one multiracial person. Participants received two doses of either the Pfizer-BioNTech BNT162b2 vaccine (n=8) or the Moderna mRNA-1273 vaccine (n=2). Post-COVID blood samples were collected from convalescent patients a median of around 100 days after diagnosis, with a range of roughly 35 to 170 days. Post-vaccine blood samples were taken a median of 72 days after the second vaccine dose, with a range of roughly 14 to 250 days. Overlapping spike peptide pools from SARS-CoV-2 and from the common cold coronaviruses HCoV-NL63, HCoV-OC43 and HCoV-229E were used as culture stimuli. As controls, cultures received a CEFX viral epitope pool (the positive control), an HIV-1 Nef peptide pool (the negative control), or no peptide at all. The spike-specific CD4+ TCR repertoire was compared before and after mRNA vaccination in approximately ten COVID-19 convalescent patients and a handful of infection-naive healthy vaccine recipients.

As regards this clonotype: Its antigen has not been determined. Base-call qualities are not available, and no considerably larger clone is one nucleotide away.

Paper-wide results and their limitations: Of the vaccine-specific clones in convalescent patients, 304 of 307, or nearly all, reacted only to SARS-CoV-2 spike and did not cross-react with common cold coronaviruses. The median number of SARS-CoV-2-reactive clonotypes rose from 21 after infection to 38 after vaccination, but the change was not significant. The study included relatively few convalescent patients and did not analyze early timepoints after natural infection. Among the post-vaccine SARS-CoV-2-reactive clones in convalescent patients, a median approximately 86% showed up only after vaccination, which suggests vaccine-specific priming.

Receptors were amplified or captured by PCR. TCR sequencing of DNA from cultured CD4+ T cells used the Oncomine TCR Beta short-read assay at the Johns Hopkins FTIC core. Genomic DNA was extracted from the cultured CD4+ T cells with the QIAamp micro DNA kit. The Oncomine TCR Beta libraries from cultured CD4+ T cells were pooled using unique dual indexes and then sequenced on an Illumina iSeq 100. In the authors' own workflow: Non-productive sequences were removed, and CDR3s that did not start with C, did not end with F or W, or were shorter than 7 amino acids were discarded. The MANAFEST web application identified antigen-specific clonotypes by comparing peptide-stimulated wells against reference wells and other culture wells. To be called positive, a clone needed an FDR below 0.05, an odds ratio above 5, and a productive frequency above 0.1% in at least two of three replicate wells. A clonotype counted as cross-reactive if it showed significant expansion both in the SARS-CoV-2 spike wells and in at least one common cold coronavirus spike condition. CDR3 homology was assessed with Levenshtein distances (stringdist) and unrooted phylogenetic trees (ape) in R version 3.6.1. TCRdb took the public reads, trimmed them with fastp at Q25, ran MiXCR for clone calling and kept in-frame beta chains. Here each entry gathers all rows of one CDR3 protein and keeps the most common genes and DNA. Here the V and J calls rest on TCRdb's processing, not on the authors' analysis. This sample has around 13,000 distinct CDR3 sequences in its table, and 35% of those were observed once. Around 10% of the sample belongs to the ten largest clones.

The CDR1 and CDR2 encoded by the germline V gene are MDHEN and SYDVKM. V loses 9 bases at its end and J loses 0 bases; junction bases beyond the gene matches: 6. The CDR3 covers 16 residues, taking in both the cysteine and the phenylalanine. CDR3 DNA only is kept here, 48 bases in frame from base 1. The treatment or condition label, as the study defines it: approximately 9-day PBMC culture with coronavirus spike peptide pools or control peptides (ViraFEST assay). The ViraFEST assay was used in the study, in which antigen-specific T cells were expanded with peptide pools and expanded clonotypes were subsequently identified by TCR sequencing. The convalescent patients' positive SARS-CoV-2 PCR tests fell between March and December 2020, which was before the Alpha, Beta and Delta variants emerged in the United States. Around 2 million PBMCs per well were cultured in IMDM with about 5% human AB serum and 8 to 10 IU/ml IL-2, plus 10 ug/ml peptide pools. Half of the culture medium was replaced with fresh IL-2-containing medium on days 3 and 7. Once the cells had been in culture for 10 days, the EasySep CD4+ T cell isolation kit was used to isolate CD4+ T cells by negative selection. Ficoll-Paque Plus gradient centrifugation was used to isolate PBMCs from whole blood, and the isolated PBMCs were then either used fresh or cryopreserved at -140C. Triplicate wells were generally used for each culture condition.

The V and J genes are TRBV28 and TRBJ2-5, with 14 bases in between that match TRBD2. The receptor's source is a human donor who had recovered from COVID-19. Sequenced sample: CD4+ T cells from blood, cultured in vitro. The nucleotides are TGTGCCAGTTCCGGGACTAGCGGGGGATACCAAGAGACCCAGTACTTC. Its coded protein is CASSGTSGGYQETQYF.